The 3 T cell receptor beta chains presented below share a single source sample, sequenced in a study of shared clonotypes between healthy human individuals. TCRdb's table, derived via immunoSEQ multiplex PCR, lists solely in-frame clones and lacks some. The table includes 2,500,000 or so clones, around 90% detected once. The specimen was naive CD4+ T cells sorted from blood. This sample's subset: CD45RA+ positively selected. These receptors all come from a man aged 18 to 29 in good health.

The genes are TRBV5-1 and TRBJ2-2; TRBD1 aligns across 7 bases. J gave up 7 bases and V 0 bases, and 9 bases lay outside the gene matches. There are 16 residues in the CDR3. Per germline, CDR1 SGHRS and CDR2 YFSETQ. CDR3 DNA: TGCGCCAGCAGCTTGGCCATCGGACAGGAGGACGGGGAGCTGTTTTTT. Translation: CASSLAIGQEDGELFF.

Here the CDR3 DNA reads TGTGCCACCAGCTGGCGGGAGATAACAGATACGCAGTATTTT. This gives the protein CATSWREITDTQYF. This chain joins TRBV15 and TRBJ2-3, with 7 bases aligning to TRBD2. Germline assignment: CDR1 LNHNV and CDR2 YYDKDF (reference sequence). CDR3 length: 14 residues. After removal of 5 bases from V and 3 bases from J, the junction contained 5 bases not matched to a gene.

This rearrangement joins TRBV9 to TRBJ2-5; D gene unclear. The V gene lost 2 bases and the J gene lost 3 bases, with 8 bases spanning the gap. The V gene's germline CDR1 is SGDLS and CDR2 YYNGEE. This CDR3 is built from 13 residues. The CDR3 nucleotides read TGTGCCAGCAGCGTTAGGGCAGAAGAGACCCAGTACTTC. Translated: CASSVRAEETQYF.